This T cell receptor beta chain was identified during a study of early T cells in non-severe SARS-CoV-2 infection. The wider study: Chains were not paired, and sequencing was done on bulk RNA from unsorted whole blood. The study, taken as a whole, reports: CD4 and private specificities were missed by VDJdb matching, which favored anti-spike CD8 responses.

This clonotype has a handful of counts. Its antigen is currently unknown. Individual cDNA molecules were tagged with unique molecular identifiers. TCRdb re-called the 5' RACE reads through MiXCR, storing one row per CDR3 protein. The sample carries 85,000 to 100,000 distinct CDR3 sequences, around 17% recorded once. Germline-derived CDR1 and CDR2 are LNHDA and SQIVND (reference sequence). Losses at the gene ends were 6 bases for V and 7 bases for J; bases not matched to a gene: 5. There are 13 residues in the CDR3. The sequencing sample was made of whole blood. The TCR was taken from an adult who was a healthcare worker with PCR-confirmed SARS-CoV-2 infection or an uninfected control (not recorded which). The chain joins TRBV19 to TRBJ2-2, with 7 bases identical to TRBD1. The CDR3 bases are TGTGCCAGTAGGACCACAGGGGACGGGGAGCTGTTTTTT. As protein: CASRTTGDGELFF. Full variable domain (outside the CDR3, taken from reference TRBV19 and TRBJ2-2): DGGITQSPKYLFRKEGQNVTLSCEQNLNHDAMYWYRQDPGQGLRLIYYSQIVNDFQKGDIAEGYSVSREKKESFPLTVTSAQKNPTAFYLCASRTTGDGELFFGEGSRLTVL.